A single sample gave rise to the 17 T cell receptor beta chains below, sequenced in a study of read filtering for tumor transcriptome and immune sequencing (dated by TCRdb to the early 2020s). Sequencer: Illumina HiSeq 4000. Starting from approximately 400 ng RNA, TCR libraries were constructed with the Immunoverse kit using molecular barcoded adaptors that cover the alpha/delta and beta/gamma chains. Using fastp trimming at Q25 and MiXCR clonotype assembly, TCRdb reanalyzed the public sequencing data and kept in-frame beta chains. For every CDR3 protein sequence, its rows merge into one entry that carries the most common genes and DNA. For this sample the table gives more than 55,000 distinct CDR3 sequences, of which under 25% were detected only once. The ten top clones hold about a sixth of the sample. Sample: a population of CD138-negative cells sorted from bone marrow. Explained via the paper, the cell subset or site label denotes: bone marrow mononuclear cells depleted of CD138+ plasma/myeloma cells by negative magnetic selection. These receptors were collected from a donor at least 40 years old with multiple myeloma.

This sequence joins TRBV12-3 or TRBV12-4 and TRBJ2-4, with 9 nucleotides matching TRBD1. The CDR3 sequence is 12 residues long. The V segment lost 5 bases and the J segment 10 bases; nucleotides outside the gene matches: 3. CDR3 loop: CASSGDRVIQYF. The CDR3 DNA reads as TGTGCCAGCAGTGGGGACAGGGTTATTCAGTACTTC.

Of note for this clonotype: With a far larger clone one base away, a read error is the likely cause. The gene calls are TRBV11-2 and TRBJ2-1, with 9 bases lining up with TRBD2. The CDR3 runs to 16 residues. The germline gives CDR1 SGHAT, CDR2 FQNNGV. CDR3 nucleotide sequence: TGTGCCAGCAGCTTTGATAGCGGGAGCTCCTACAATGGGCAGTTCTTC. This encodes CASSFDSGSSYNGQFF.

Concerning this clonotype itself: At one boundary the junction diverges from the germline segment, which might be a read error. The CDR3 coding sequence is TGTGCCGGCAAAACTAGCGGGATCACCGGGGAGCTGTTCTTT. This codes for CAGKTSGITGELFF. The chain has TRBV6-6 and TRBJ2-2; 10 bases fit TRBD2. The germline V gene encodes CDR1 MNHNY and CDR2 SVGAGI (reference sequence). This CDR3 is 14 amino acids long.

This clonotype was picked up many times. The chain combines TRBV19 with TRBJ2-6; TRBD1 might be the D (5 bases). V lost 3 bases to trimming and J lost 0 bases, with 15 bases between them. The CDR3 has 18 amino acids. Germline CDR1 LNHDA, CDR2 SQIVND (reference sequence). CDR3 DNA: TGTGCCAGTAGTATCGACAGACAGATTCGCTCTGGGGCCAACGTCCTGACTTTC. Encoded protein: CASSIDRQIRSGANVLTF.

This clonotype was picked up a small number of times. CDR3 nucleotide sequence: TGTGCCAGCAGCTTAGATCGGGGCGGGGGGGCCCTAGTAAATGAGCAGTTCTTC. Its protein is CASSLDRGGGALVNEQFF. The chain uses TRBV11-3 and TRBJ2-1; 9 bases agree with TRBD2. The CDR3 totals 18 residues. V lost 0 bases, J lost 7 bases, and 13 bases stayed unmatched. Germline loops: CDR1 SGHNT, CDR2 YENEEA.

The sample holds a few counts of this clonotype. The chain recombines TRBV2 with TRBJ1-1, with a tentative D call TRBD1 (6 bases). The V gene lost 1 base and the J gene lost 0 bases, with 12 bases spanning the gap. Germline V gene sequence: CDR1 SNHLY, CDR2 FYNNEI. CDR3 length: 16 residues. The CDR3 DNA reads as TGTGCCAGCAGTGAAGAAACGCGACAGGTGAACACTGAAGCTTTCTTT. Translation: CASSEETRQVNTEAFF.

In its sample, this clonotype was seen many times. The rearrangement links TRBV18 to TRBJ2-6, with 9 bases that match TRBD1. Unmatched junction bases numbered 1, after V lost 3 bases and J lost 4 bases. The CDR3 sequence is 15 residues long. CDR1 and CDR2 from the germline V gene are KGHSH and LQKENI. The DNA for the CDR3 is TGTGCCAGCTCACCCGACAGGGGGGGGGCCAACGTCCTGACTTTC. This sequence encodes CASSPDRGGANVLTF.

This clonotype has ten or more counts. The chain recombines TRBV28 with TRBJ2-4, with D unclear. Trimming pared 3 bases from V and 11 bases from J, leaving 17 bases between. This CDR3 contains 14 residues. Looked up from germline, CDR1 is MDHEN and CDR2 is SYDVKM. CDR3 DNA: TGTGCCAGCAGTTTCTTGATGTTGTCCACCTTTCAGTACTTC. It translates to CASSFLMLSTFQYF. Drawing the rest from reference TRBV28 and TRBJ2-4, the complete variable domain is DVKVTQSSRYLVKRTGEKVFLECVQDMDHENMFWYRQDPGLGLRLIYFSYDVKMKEKGDIPEGYSVSREKKERFSLILESASTNQTSMYLCASSFLMLSTFQYFGAGTRLSVL.

This clonotype was observed a few times. The V gene is TRBV11-2, the J gene TRBJ2-3, with TRBD1 as a possible D gene (6 bases). Trimming shortened V by 8 bases and J by 0 bases, and 18 bases separated the two germline ends. CDR3 length: 16 amino acids. Germline lookup yields CDR1 SGHAT and CDR2 FQNNGV. CDR3 residues: CASSVGWGPSTDTQYF. CDR3 nucleotide sequence: TGTGCCAGCTCGGTGGGGTGGGGGCCCAGCACAGATACGCAGTATTTT.

This clonotype was seen many times. The V gene is TRBV19, the J gene TRBJ2-7; D remains unclear. From germline, CDR1 is LNHDA and CDR2 SQIVND (reference sequence). This CDR3 region has 12 residues. V was pared by 11 bases and J by 3 bases, with 14 bases between. CDR3 protein: CASQGPGYEQYF. The CDR3 DNA reads as TGTGCCTCCCAAGGGCCGGGCTACGAGCAGTACTTC.

The CDR3 is CASSQAGVQGNTIYF. The CDR3 DNA reads TGCGCCAGCAGCCAAGCAGGCGTCCAAGGAAACACCATATATTTT. This sequence joins TRBV4-1 and TRBJ1-3; D remains ambiguous. With 1 base removed from V and 4 bases from J, the gap between germline ends came to 11 bases. CDR1 and CDR2 (germline): MGHRA, YSYEKL. The CDR3 contains 15 residues.

This clonotype was picked up many times. The chain has TRBV7-9 and TRBJ2-3; the D gene could be TRBD1 or TRBD2 (5 bases each). The germline V and J ends were trimmed by 6 bases and 4 bases, with 20 bases remaining between them. This CDR3 comprises 16 residues. CDR1 is SEHNR, CDR2 FQNEAQ, per germline (reference sequence). CDR3 bases: TGTGCCAGCAGTCTGGGGGAGACCCCTAAGTCAGATACGCAGTATTTT. Protein product: CASSLGETPKSDTQYF.

DNA for the CDR3: TGTGCCAGCAGCTTAGCGCCCGACGGCTCCTACGAGCAGTACTTC. Protein product: CASSLAPDGSYEQYF. The chain links TRBV7-6 to TRBJ2-7, with D unresolved. Germline CDR1 reads SGHVS; CDR2 reads FNYEAQ. The CDR3 consists of 15 residues. V was clipped by 0 bases and J by 0 bases, with 9 bases between them.

As concerns this clonotype: One junction end does not reproduce the germline sequence, and a read error may be involved. The chain carries TRBV28 and TRBJ2-1; possible D gene TRBD2, 6 bases. The germline V gene has CDR1 MDHEN and CDR2 SYDVKM. The CDR3 spans 14 residues. DNA for the CDR3: TGTGCCAGCGGTGGCGGGAAGGCCTACAATGAGCAGTCCTTC. It is translated as CASGGGKAYNEQSF.

This clonotype showed up just a few times. The genes are TRBV6-5 and TRBJ1-5; D unclear. The V gene's germline CDR1 is MNHEY and CDR2 SVGAGI. V lost 4 bases to trimming and J lost 0 bases, with 7 bases between them. This CDR3 region has 14 residues. This CDR3 reads CASSSGYSNQPQHF. The CDR3 DNA sequence: TGTGCCAGCAGTTCGGGATATAGCAATCAGCCCCAGCATTTT.

The sample holds a few counts of this clonotype. This sequence joins TRBV29-1 and TRBJ1-1; perhaps TRBD1 as D (5 bases). Trimming took 5 bases from V and 1 from J, leaving 11 bases between them. Germline V gene data show CDR1 as SQVTM and CDR2 as ANQGSEA. The CDR3 is 13 residues long. The CDR3 spells CSVRGLRNTEAFF. For the CDR3, the DNA is TGCAGCGTTAGGGGTTTGAGGAACACTGAAGCTTTCTTT.

This clonotype has ten or more counts. This rearrangement joins TRBV19 to TRBJ1-5; TRBD1 matches at 7 bases. This CDR3 has 14 residues. V shed 4 bases, J shed 6 bases, and the junction held 6 bases outside the gene matches. Germline-derived CDR1 and CDR2 are LNHDA and SQIVND (reference sequence). Here the CDR3 DNA reads TGTGCCAGTAGTACATTACAGGGGTTTCAGCCCCAGCATTTT. Translating it yields CASSTLQGFQPQHF.